The clone carrying this T cell receptor beta chain was detected only a few times. The antigen remains undetermined. The Oncomine TCR Beta short-read assay generated sequence data from the DNA of cultured CD4+ T cells. Via MiXCR, TCRdb re-called the PCR reads, giving one row per CDR3 protein. This table has about 9,100 distinct CDR3 sequences, 55% to 65% appearing once. The CDR3 covers 13 residues. The V end lost 3 bases, the J end lost 7 bases, and 10 bases lay between the germline ends. Germline V CDR1 and CDR2: MNHEY, SMNVEV (reference sequence). The sample belongs to a study of vaccination and CD4 T cells after COVID-19. Study background: SARS-CoV-2, HCoV-NL63, HCoV-OC43 and HCoV-229E supplied the overlapping spike peptides used to stimulate cells. Study-level findings and limits: The authors identified 304 of 307 vaccine-specific clones in convalescent patients as spike mono-reactive.

Treatment described: approximately 10-day PBMC culture with coronavirus spike peptide pools or control peptides (ViraFEST assay). The sequence came from a human donor with COVID-19. This material consisted of cultured CD4+ T cells from blood, taken after SARS-CoV-2 vaccination. J is TRBJ1-5 and V is TRBV27, with unresolved D. CDR3 coding DNA: TGTGCCAGCAGTTTTGGAGGTGGGCAGCCCCAGCATTTT. It codes for CASSFGGGQPQHF.